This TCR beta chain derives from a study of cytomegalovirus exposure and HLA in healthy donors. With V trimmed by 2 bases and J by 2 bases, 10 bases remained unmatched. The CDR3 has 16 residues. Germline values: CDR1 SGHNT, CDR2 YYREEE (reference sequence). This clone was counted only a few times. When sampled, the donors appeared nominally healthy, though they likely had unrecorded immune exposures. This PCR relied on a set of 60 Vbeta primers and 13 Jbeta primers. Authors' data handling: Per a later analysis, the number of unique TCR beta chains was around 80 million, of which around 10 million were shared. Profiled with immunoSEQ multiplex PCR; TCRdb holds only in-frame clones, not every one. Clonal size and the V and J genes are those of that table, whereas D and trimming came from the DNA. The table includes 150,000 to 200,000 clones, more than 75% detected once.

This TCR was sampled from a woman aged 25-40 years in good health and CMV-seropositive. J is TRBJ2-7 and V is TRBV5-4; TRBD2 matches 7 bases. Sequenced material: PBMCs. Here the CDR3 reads CASSFGAGSAAYEQYF. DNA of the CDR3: TGTGCCAGCAGCTTCGGAGCGGGGTCCGCTGCCTACGAGCAGTACTTC.